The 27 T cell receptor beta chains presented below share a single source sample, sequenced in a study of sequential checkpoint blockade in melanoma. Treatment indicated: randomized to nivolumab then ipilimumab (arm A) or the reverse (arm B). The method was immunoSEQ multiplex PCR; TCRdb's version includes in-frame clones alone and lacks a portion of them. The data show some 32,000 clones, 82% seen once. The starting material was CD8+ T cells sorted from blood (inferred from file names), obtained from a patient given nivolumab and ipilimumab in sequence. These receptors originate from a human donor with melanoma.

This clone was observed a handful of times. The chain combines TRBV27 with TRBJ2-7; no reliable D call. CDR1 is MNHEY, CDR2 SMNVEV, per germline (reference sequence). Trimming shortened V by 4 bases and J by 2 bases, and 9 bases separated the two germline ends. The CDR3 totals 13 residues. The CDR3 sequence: CASSWAVTYEQYF. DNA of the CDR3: TGTGCCAGCAGTTGGGCAGTTACCTACGAGCAGTACTTC.

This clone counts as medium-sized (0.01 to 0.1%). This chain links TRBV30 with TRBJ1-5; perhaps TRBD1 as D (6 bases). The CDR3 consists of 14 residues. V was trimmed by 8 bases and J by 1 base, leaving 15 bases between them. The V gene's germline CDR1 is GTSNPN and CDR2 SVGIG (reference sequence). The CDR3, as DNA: TGTGCCCTGGGGGGGCTGAAGAGCAATCAGCCCCAGCATTTT. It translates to CALGGLKSNQPQHF.

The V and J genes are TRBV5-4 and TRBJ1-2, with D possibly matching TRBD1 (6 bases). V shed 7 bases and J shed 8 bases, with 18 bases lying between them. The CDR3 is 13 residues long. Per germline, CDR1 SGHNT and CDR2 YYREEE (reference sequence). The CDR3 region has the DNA TGTGCCAGCTTCCGGGACACACCGCAGGGCTACACCTTC. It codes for CASFRDTPQGYTF.

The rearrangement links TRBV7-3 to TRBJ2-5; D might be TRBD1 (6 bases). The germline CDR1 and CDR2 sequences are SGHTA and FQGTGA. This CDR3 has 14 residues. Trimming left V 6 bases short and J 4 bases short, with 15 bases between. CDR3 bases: TGTGCCAGCAGTTATACAGGGTTGGCAGAGACCCAGTACTTC. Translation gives CASSYTGLAETQYF.

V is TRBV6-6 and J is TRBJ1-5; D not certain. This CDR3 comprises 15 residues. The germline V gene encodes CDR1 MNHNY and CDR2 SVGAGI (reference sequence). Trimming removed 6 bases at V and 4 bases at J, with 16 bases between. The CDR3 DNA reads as TGTGCCAGCAGCCCGGGCCCACGGAGGAATCAGCCCCAGCATTTT. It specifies CASSPGPRRNQPQHF.

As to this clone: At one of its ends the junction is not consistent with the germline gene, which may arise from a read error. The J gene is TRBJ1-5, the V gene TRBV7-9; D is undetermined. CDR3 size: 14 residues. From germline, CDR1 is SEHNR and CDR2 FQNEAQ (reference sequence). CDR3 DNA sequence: TGTGCCAGCAGTCCGGGCCGGGGAAATCTGCCCCAGCATTTT. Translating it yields CASSPGRGNLPQHF.

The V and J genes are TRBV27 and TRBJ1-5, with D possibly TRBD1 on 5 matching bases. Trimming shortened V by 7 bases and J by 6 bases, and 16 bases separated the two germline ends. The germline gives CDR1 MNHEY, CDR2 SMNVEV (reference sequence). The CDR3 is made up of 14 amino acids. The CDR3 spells CASMPQGTSQPQHF. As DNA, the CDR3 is TGTGCCAGCATGCCGCAGGGAACATCTCAGCCCCAGCATTTT.

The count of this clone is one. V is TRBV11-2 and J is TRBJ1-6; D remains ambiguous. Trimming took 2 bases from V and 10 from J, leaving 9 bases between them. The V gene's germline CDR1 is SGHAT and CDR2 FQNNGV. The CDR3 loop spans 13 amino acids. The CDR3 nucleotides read TGTGCCAGCAGCTTAACGGGGAGGTCACCCCTCCACTTT. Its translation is CASSLTGRSPLHF.

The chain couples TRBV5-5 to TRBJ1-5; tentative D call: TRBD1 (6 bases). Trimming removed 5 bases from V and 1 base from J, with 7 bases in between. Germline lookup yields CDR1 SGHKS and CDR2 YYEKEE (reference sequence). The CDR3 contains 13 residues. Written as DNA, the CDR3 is TGTGCCAGCAGACAGGGAAGCAATCAGCCCCAGCATTTT. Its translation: CASRQGSNQPQHF.

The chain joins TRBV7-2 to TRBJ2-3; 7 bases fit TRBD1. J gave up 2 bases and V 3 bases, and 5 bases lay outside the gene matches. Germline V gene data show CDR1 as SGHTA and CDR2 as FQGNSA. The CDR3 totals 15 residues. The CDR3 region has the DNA TGTGCCAGCAGCTTCCGGGACAGACCCACAGATACGCAGTATTTT. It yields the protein CASSFRDRPTDTQYF.

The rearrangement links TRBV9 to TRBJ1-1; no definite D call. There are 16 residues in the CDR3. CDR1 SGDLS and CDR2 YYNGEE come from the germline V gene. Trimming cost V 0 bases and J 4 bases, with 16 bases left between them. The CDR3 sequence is CASSVASGARGTEAFF. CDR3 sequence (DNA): TGTGCCAGCAGCGTAGCTTCAGGAGCCCGGGGCACTGAAGCTTTCTTT.

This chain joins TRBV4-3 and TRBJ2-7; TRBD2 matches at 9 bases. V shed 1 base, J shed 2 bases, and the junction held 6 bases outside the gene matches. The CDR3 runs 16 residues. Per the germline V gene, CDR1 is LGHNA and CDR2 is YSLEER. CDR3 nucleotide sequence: TGCGCCAGCAGCCAAGCTTGGGGCGGGGGGGCCTACGAGCAGTACTTC. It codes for CASSQAWGGGAYEQYF.

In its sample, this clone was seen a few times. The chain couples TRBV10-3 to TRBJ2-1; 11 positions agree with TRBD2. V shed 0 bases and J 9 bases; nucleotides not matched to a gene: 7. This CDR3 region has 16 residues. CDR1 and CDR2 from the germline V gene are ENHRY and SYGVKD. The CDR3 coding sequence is TGTGCCATCAGTGAGTCGAGTAGCGGGAGGGTTGGTGAGCAGTTCTTC. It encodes CAISESSSGRVGEQFF.

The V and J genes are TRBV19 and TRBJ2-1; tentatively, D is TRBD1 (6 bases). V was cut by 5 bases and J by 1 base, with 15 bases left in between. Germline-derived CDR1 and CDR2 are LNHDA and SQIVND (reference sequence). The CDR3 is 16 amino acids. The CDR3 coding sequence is TGTGCCAGTAGTTCACAGGGATTCTCATCCTACAATGAGCAGTTCTTC. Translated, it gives CASSSQGFSSYNEQFF.

The CDR3 is CASRQFIGTDTQYF. CDR3 in DNA: TGTGCCTCTAGGCAGTTTATTGGCACAGATACGCAGTATTTT. The chain is built from TRBV30 and TRBJ2-3; D call uncertain. The germline gives CDR1 GTSNPN, CDR2 SVGIG (reference sequence). The CDR3 length is 14 residues. V was shortened by 7 bases and J by 1 base, with 15 bases between the two germline ends.

CDR3 loop: CASSLDIQGAVETQYF. CDR3 nucleotide sequence: TGCGCCAGCAGCTTGGATATTCAGGGGGCGGTGGAGACCCAGTACTTC. This rearrangement joins TRBV5-1 to TRBJ2-5; TRBD1 aligns across 8 bases. The CDR3 is 16 amino acids. Trimming removed 0 bases from V and 5 bases from J; junction bases left unmatched: 9. Germline V CDR1 and CDR2: SGHRS, YFSETQ.

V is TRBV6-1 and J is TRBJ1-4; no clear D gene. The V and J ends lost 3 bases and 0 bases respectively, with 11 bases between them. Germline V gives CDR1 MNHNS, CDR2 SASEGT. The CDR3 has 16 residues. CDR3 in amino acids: CASSDRVSSTNEKLFF. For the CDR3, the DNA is TGTGCCAGCAGTGATAGAGTGTCATCAACTAATGAAAAACTGTTTTTT.

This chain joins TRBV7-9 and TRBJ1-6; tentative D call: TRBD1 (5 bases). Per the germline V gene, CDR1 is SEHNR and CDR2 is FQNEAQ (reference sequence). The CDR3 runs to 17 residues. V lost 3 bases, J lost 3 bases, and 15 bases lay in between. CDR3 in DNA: TGTGCCAGCAGCTTTAGTAACCGGGGGATCTATAATTCACCCCTCCACTTT. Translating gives CASSFSNRGIYNSPLHF.

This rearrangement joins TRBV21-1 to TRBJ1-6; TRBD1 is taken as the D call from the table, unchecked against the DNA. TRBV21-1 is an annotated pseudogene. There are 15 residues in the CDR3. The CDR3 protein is CASSKNGTVGSPLHF. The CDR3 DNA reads TGTGCCAGCAGCAAGAATGGGACAGTAGGTTCACCCCTCCACTTT.

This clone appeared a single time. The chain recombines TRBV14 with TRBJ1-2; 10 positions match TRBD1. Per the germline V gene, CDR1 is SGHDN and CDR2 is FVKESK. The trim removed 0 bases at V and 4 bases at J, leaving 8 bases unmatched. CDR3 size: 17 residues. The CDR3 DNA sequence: TGTGCCAGCAGCCAAGATTACGGGACAGGGGATACCTATGGCTACACCTTC. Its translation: CASSQDYGTGDTYGYTF.

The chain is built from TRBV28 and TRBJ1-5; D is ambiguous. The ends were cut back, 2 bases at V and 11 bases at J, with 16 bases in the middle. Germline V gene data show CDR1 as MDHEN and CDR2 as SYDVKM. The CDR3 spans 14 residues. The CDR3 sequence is CASSLRVRVEAQHF. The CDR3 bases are TGTGCCAGCAGTTTAAGGGTCCGGGTGGAGGCCCAGCATTTT.

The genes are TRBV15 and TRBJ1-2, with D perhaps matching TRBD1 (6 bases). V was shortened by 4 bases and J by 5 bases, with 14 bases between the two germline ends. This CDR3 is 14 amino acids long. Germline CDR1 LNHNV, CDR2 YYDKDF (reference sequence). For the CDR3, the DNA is TGTGCCACCAGCAATCCAGGGGTGGGGTATGGCTACACCTTC. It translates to CATSNPGVGYGYTF.

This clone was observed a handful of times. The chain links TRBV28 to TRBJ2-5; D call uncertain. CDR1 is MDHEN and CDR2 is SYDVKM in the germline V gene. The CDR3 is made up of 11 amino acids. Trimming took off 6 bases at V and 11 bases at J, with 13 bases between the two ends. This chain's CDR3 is CASSYSAEQYF. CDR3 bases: TGTGCCAGCAGCTACTCCGCGGAGCAGTACTTC.

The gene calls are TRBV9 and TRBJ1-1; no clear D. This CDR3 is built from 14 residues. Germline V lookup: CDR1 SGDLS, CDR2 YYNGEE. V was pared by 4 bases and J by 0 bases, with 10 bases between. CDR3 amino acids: CASSPRQLNTEAFF. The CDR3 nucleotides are TGTGCCAGCAGCCCCCGACAATTGAACACTGAAGCTTTCTTT. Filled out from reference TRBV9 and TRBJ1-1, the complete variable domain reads DSGVTQTPKHLITATGQRVTLRCSPRSGDLSVYWYQQSLDQGLQFLIQYYNGEERAKGNILERFSAQQFPDLHSELNLSSLELGDSALYFCASSPRQLNTEAFFGQGTRLTVV.

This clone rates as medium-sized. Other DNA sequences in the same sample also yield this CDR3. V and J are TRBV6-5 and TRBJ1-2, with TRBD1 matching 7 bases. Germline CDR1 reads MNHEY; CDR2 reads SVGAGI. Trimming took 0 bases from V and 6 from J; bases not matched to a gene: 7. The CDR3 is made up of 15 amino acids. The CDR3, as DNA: TGTGCCAGCAGTTACTCGAGAGGGGGCGCCGATGGCTACACCTTC. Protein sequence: CASSYSRGGADGYTF.

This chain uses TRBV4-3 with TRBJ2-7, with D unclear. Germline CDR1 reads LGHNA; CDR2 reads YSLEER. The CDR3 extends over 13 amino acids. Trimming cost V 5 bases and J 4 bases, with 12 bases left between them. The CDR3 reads CASSGGTRYEQYF. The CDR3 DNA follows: TGCGCCAGCAGCGGCGGCACGAGGTACGAGCAGTACTTC.

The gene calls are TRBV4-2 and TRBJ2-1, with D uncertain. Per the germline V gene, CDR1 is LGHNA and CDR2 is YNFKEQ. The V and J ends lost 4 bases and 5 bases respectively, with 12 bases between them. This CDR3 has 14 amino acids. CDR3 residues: CASSPQAPNNEQFF. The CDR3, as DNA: TGTGCCAGCAGCCCCCAGGCGCCTAACAATGAGCAGTTCTTC.